This T cell receptor (beta chain) was profiled in a study of post-analysis software for immune sequencing data. About this clonotype itself: Its antigen is undetermined.

The study's findings and limits: Controls significantly exceeded multiple sclerosis patients in normalized Chao1 diversity. Strong co-clustering by F measure linked samples that shared a preparation batch. TRBV5-6, TRBV5-1 and TRBV20-1 were among four to six TRBV segments more frequent in patients than controls.

The V and J ends lost 5 bases and 4 bases respectively, with 26 bases between them. CDR3 length equals 18 residues. Germline V CDR1 and CDR2: SGHRS, YFSETQ. Each TCR beta cDNA library carried unique molecular identifiers. Out of roughly 1 to 10 million T cells, 450,000 to 600,000 cDNA molecules were generated. TCRdb reanalysed the PCR reads using MiXCR and keeps one entry per CDR3 protein. The table lists fewer than 900,000 distinct CDR3 sequences, roughly 50% of them singletons. This chain links TRBV5-1 with TRBJ2-3, with D tentatively TRBD1 (5 bases). What was sequenced was blood. The sequence derives from a girl aged 10 to 17 with multiple sclerosis. This CDR3 is CASRSGTGSITSADTQYF. For the CDR3, the DNA is TGCGCCAGCAGGTCGGGTACAGGATCAATTACATCAGCAGATACGCAGTATTTT.